These 5 T cell receptor beta chains originate from one sample sequenced in a study of post-analysis software for immune sequencing data. Findings and limits, study-wide: Among 5 or 6 TRBV segments more frequent in patients than controls were TRBV5-6, TRBV5-1 and TRBV20-1.

These receptors' targets are unknown. Carried by the TCR beta cDNA libraries were unique molecular identifiers. Using its own MiXCR run on the PCR reads, TCRdb lists one record per CDR3 protein. Found here are roughly 600,000 distinct CDR3 sequences, 44% of them singletons; the top ten hold over 1.5%. The source material was blood. The receptors derive from a girl aged 5-17 years with multiple sclerosis.

V usage is TRBV9 and J usage is TRBJ2-1; TRBD2 matches at 12 bases. Germline V lookup: CDR1 SGDLS, CDR2 YYNGEE. This CDR3 is built from 15 residues. After removal of 2 bases from V and 4 bases from J, the junction contained 1 base not matched to a gene. The DNA of the CDR3 is TGTGCCAGCAGCGTGGGACTAGCGGGTTACAATGAGCAGTTCTTC. Translating it yields CASSVGLAGYNEQFF.

This clonotype was detected only a few times. The V gene is TRBV15, the J gene TRBJ2-5, with D hard to call. TRBJ2-7 explains the end of the DNA better; the J call may be wrong. CDR1 LNHNV and CDR2 YYDKDF come from the germline V gene (reference sequence). CDR3 length: 15 residues. The CDR3 bases are TGTGCCACCAGCAGAGATGATCTGGTTACCTACGAGCAGTACTTC. Translation: CATSRDDLVTYEQYF.

A few counts support this clonotype. The genes are TRBV29-1 and TRBJ2-7; either TRBD1 or TRBD2 may supply D (5 bases each). The length of the CDR3 is 14 residues. V lost 6 bases to trimming and J lost 2 bases, with 17 bases between them. Germline CDR1 is SQVTM and CDR2 is ANQGSEA. Here the CDR3 DNA reads TGCAGCGTCCTTATGAGGGGAAACCCCTACGAGCAGTACTTC. Encoded protein: CSVLMRGNPYEQYF.

The V call is TRBV7-9, the J call TRBJ2-1; 10 positions agree with TRBD2. The CDR3 is 17 amino acids. The V gene end was trimmed by 1 base and the J gene end by 0 bases; junction bases not matched to a gene: 3. Per germline, CDR1 SEHNR and CDR2 FQNEAQ (reference sequence). The CDR3 region is CASSLGRLAGSYNEQFF. The CDR3 DNA is TGTGCCAGCAGCTTAGGGCGACTAGCGGGCTCCTACAATGAGCAGTTCTTC.

This chain joins TRBV7-6 and TRBJ2-1; D may be TRBD2 (6 bases). Trimming took 1 base from V and 0 from J, leaving 13 bases between them. The CDR3 covers 17 residues. Germline-derived CDR1 and CDR2 are SGHVS and FNYEAQ. CDR3 DNA: TGTGCCAGCAGCTTAGTGTCGGGGAGGAGCTCCTACAATGAGCAGTTCTTC. Encoded protein: CASSLVSGRSSYNEQFF.